A selection of T cell receptor beta chains follows, all from one sample in a study of Graves' ophthalmopathy and Graves' hyperthyroidism. A single record per CDR3 protein comes from TCRdb applying MiXCR to the multiplex PCR reads. The table includes 650,000 to 800,000 distinct CDR3 sequences, over 40% detected once. Material: peripheral blood. The receptors come from an adult man with Graves' ophthalmopathy. CDR3s include the opening cysteine and the closing phenylalanine or tryptophan. A D gene is named only where the DNA matches it firmly. Size is omitted from some rows. Given values are once, few, many or a class for expanded clones.

j_gene	abundance	d_gene	v_gene	CDR3nt	CDR3aa
TRBJ1-2	many	TRBD1	TRBV2	TGTGCCAGTATACAGGGGAGCTATGGCTACACCTTC	CASIQGSYGYTF
TRBJ1-5	many	.	TRBV2	TGTGCCAGCAGTGTAGGACCGGGGGGTTGGACGGCCTATAGCAATCAGCCCCAGCATTTT	CASSVGPGGWTAYSNQPQHF
TRBJ1-2	many	.	TRBV10-3	TGTGCCATCAGTGTGCAGGGACCCCATGGCTACACCTTC	CAISVQGPHGYTF
TRBJ1-1	few	.	TRBV10-3	TGTGCCAGCAGCTTATCTCACGGGGGCAGAAACACTGAAGCTTTCTTT	CASSLSHGGRNTEAFF
TRBJ2-3	once	.	TRBV9	TGTGCCAGCAGCGTAGCTGGCCCCTCGGGGGATACGCAGTATTTT	CASSVAGPSGDTQYF
TRBJ1-1	.	.	TRBV30	TGTGCCTGGAGTCTAGGGACTACGGGCGCTGAAGCTTTCTTT	CAWSLGTTGAEAFF
TRBJ2-5	few	TRBD2	TRBV20-1	TGCAGTGCTTCCTCCGGGACTAGCGGGAGCAAGACCCAGTACTTC	CSASSGTSGSKTQYF
TRBJ1-1	many	.	TRBV12-3/TRBV12-4	TGTGCCAGCACTGCCGGAGGGGGGGCGAACACTGAAGCTTTCTTT	CASTAGGGANTEAFF
TRBJ1-4	.	.	TRBV13	TGTGCCAGCAGCATTACTATCGGCCCAAGCGGAGAAAAACTGTTTTTT	CASSITIGPSGEKLFF
TRBJ1-5	many	.	TRBV19	TGTGCCAGTAGTTTCCAGCTCGATAGCAATCAGCCCCAGCATTTT	CASSFQLDSNQPQHF
TRBJ2-5	many	.	TRBV29-1	TGCAGCGTTGAAACGGGGGAGCAAGAGACCCAGTACTTC	CSVETGEQETQYF
TRBJ2-3	few	TRBD2	TRBV24-1	TGTGCCACCAGTGACCCGTACCTAGCGGGAGGAGGAGATACGCAGTATTTT	CATSDPYLAGGGDTQYF
TRBJ1-1	many	.	TRBV11-2	TGTGCCAGCAGCTCACAGGACGACACTGAAGCTTTCTTT	CASSSQDDTEAFF
TRBJ1-1	many	.	TRBV24-1	TGTGCCACCAGTATGACAGAAAACACTGAAGCTTTCTTT	CATSMTENTEAFF
TRBJ2-5	many	.	TRBV5-5	TGTGCCAGCACCCCTGGTCTTGGCAGGTGGGGAGAGACCCAGTACTTC	CASTPGLGRWGETQYF
TRBJ2-5	many	TRBD2	TRBV7-3	TGTGCCAGCAGCGCGGGGACTAGCGGGTCAGGGGAGACCCAGTACTTC	CASSAGTSGSGETQYF
TRBJ2-7	many	.	TRBV9	TGTGCCAGCAGCGTAGGCGGGGGCGGGTCCCACGAGCAGTACTTC	CASSVGGGGSHEQYF
TRBJ1-5	.	.	TRBV19	TGTGCCAGTAGCATACAGGGCGAACCCCAGCCCCAGCATTTT	CASSIQGEPQPQHF